This T cell receptor beta chain emerged from a study of blood T cell repertoires in COVID-19. Per the germline V gene, CDR1 is WSHSY and CDR2 is SAAADI. V was pared by 3 bases and J by 8 bases, with 14 bases between. The CDR3 is 14 residues long. Generated by immunoSEQ multiplex PCR, the TCRdb table keeps only in-frame clones and is missing some. Of under 150,000 clones in the sample, 81% were seen once. The gene calls are TRBV10-2 and TRBJ2-4; D not resolved. The source of this sequence is a man over 45 with acute or convalescent COVID-19. Sequenced input: peripheral blood. This CDR3 reads CASSESSLWDIQYF. The CDR3 DNA is TGCGCCAGCAGTGAAAGTTCACTATGGGACATTCAGTACTTC.